The 26 T cell receptor beta chains presented below share a single source sample, sequenced in a study of T-cell memory formation after mild COVID-19. MiXCR was run by TCRdb on the 5' RACE reads, yielding one entry per CDR3 protein. The sample contains about 200,000 distinct CDR3 sequences, around 8.8% of which appear only once. The sequenced sample consisted of PBMCs or a T cell subset sorted from them (not recorded which). The receptors derive from a man aged 18 to 30 who had mild COVID-19 (a few samples of this study predate the infection). Cell type and time point are not known.

V gene TRBV5-1 combines with J gene TRBJ1-1; 8 bases line up with TRBD1. The trim removed 8 bases at V and 1 base at J, leaving 7 bases unmatched. CDR3 size: 14 residues. CDR1 and CDR2 from the germline V gene are SGHRS and YFSETQ. CDR3 protein: CASFRGLQNTEAFF. The DNA of the CDR3 is TGCGCCAGTTTCAGGGGGCTCCAGAACACTGAAGCTTTCTTT.

This chain joins TRBV5-1 and TRBJ2-7; D is unclear. V gave up 0 bases and J gave up 1 base, with 11 bases separating them. This CDR3 spans 15 amino acids. Germline CDR1 is SGHRS and CDR2 is YFSETQ. The DNA of the CDR3 is TGCGCCAGCAGCTTGGATGCGGACGCATCCTACGAGCAGTACTTC. It encodes CASSLDADASYEQYF.

Only a few counts were recorded for this clonotype. The chain joins TRBV2 to TRBJ2-2; 8 bases are a match to TRBD1. This CDR3 comprises 18 residues. The germline V gene has CDR1 SNHLY and CDR2 FYNNEI. With V trimmed by 7 bases and J by 0 bases, 13 bases remained unmatched. CDR3 loop: CASTGQAYPVANTGELFF. The CDR3 DNA sequence: TGTGCCAGCACGGGACAGGCATACCCCGTCGCGAACACCGGGGAGCTGTTTTTT. The whole variable domain, remainder taken from reference TRBV2 and TRBJ2-2, is EPEVTQTPSHQVTQMGQEVILRCVPISNHLYFYWYRQILGQKVEFLVSFYNNEISEKSEIFDDQFSVERPDGSNFTLKIRSTKLEDSAMYFCASTGQAYPVANTGELFFGEGSRLTVL.

J is TRBJ2-5 and V is TRBV4-3; tentative D call: TRBD2 (6 bases). Germline CDR1 LGHNA, CDR2 YSLEER. V was cut by 0 bases and J by 2 bases, with 13 bases left in between. This CDR3 is built from 16 residues. The CDR3 sequence: CASSQDWSAGQETQYF. Here the CDR3 DNA reads TGCGCCAGCAGCCAAGATTGGAGTGCGGGGCAAGAGACCCAGTACTTC.

This clonotype was recorded a few times. The V and J genes are TRBV12-5 and TRBJ2-3, with D perhaps TRBD2 (5 bases). Germline-derived CDR1 and CDR2 are LGHNT and FRNRAP. The length of the CDR3 is 14 residues. V lost 7 bases and J 2 bases, leaving 13 bases between the germline ends. In DNA form, the CDR3 reads TGTGCTAGTGCCCTCTCGCTAGCCACAGATACGCAGTATTTT. Protein: CASALSLATDTQYF.

This clonotype has more than one count but fewer than ten. The chain uses TRBV7-2 and TRBJ1-4; 7 positions agree with TRBD1. The germline gives CDR1 SGHTA, CDR2 FQGNSA. Trimming removed 3 bases from V and 8 bases from J; junction bases left unmatched: 6. This CDR3 is 14 amino acids long. In DNA form, the CDR3 reads TGTGCCAGCAGCTTGCAGGGGGGTGTGGAAAAACTGTTTTTT. It translates to CASSLQGGVEKLFF.

This clonotype has at least ten counts. The chain carries TRBV5-1 and TRBJ2-1; tentative D call: TRBD2 (5 bases). This CDR3 contains 13 residues. Germline loops: CDR1 SGHRS, CDR2 YFSETQ. V was trimmed by 3 bases and J by 4 bases, leaving 8 bases between them. CDR3 protein: CASSSRVYNEQFF. CDR3 nucleotide sequence: TGCGCCAGCAGCTCGAGGGTTTACAATGAGCAGTTCTTC.

This clonotype turned up a few times. This chain joins TRBV7-9 and TRBJ2-7, with 9 nucleotides matching TRBD1. J gave up 4 bases and V 5 bases, and 9 bases lay outside the gene matches. Germline loops: CDR1 SEHNR, CDR2 FQNEAQ (reference sequence). This CDR3 is 15 amino acids long. CDR3 coding DNA: TGTGCCAGCAGCGTTCCGGGACAGGGTCATTACGAGCAGTACTTC. Residues: CASSVPGQGHYEQYF.

The chain links TRBV3-1 to TRBJ2-1, with D uncertain. Germline loops: CDR1 LGHDT, CDR2 YNNKEL (reference sequence). V was cut by 5 bases and J by 9 bases, with 14 bases left in between. This CDR3 contains 13 residues. The CDR3 DNA reads TGTGCCAGCAGCGATTGGCGGTTAGTTGAGCAGTTCTTC. Protein: CASSDWRLVEQFF.

The rearrangement joins TRBV7-9 to TRBJ2-7; D is perhaps TRBD1 or TRBD2 (5 bases each). The V end was cut by 3 bases, the J end by 0 bases, with 9 bases between. Germline loops: CDR1 SEHNR, CDR2 FQNEAQ (reference sequence). The CDR3 is 14 residues long. For the CDR3, the DNA is TGTGCCAGCAGCTTCTCAGGGAGCTCCTACGAGCAGTACGTC. Encoded protein: CASSFSGSSYEQYV.

V and J are TRBV10-2 and TRBJ2-3, with 12 positions matching TRBD2. Germline lookup yields CDR1 WSHSY and CDR2 SAAADI. CDR3 length equals 18 residues. Losses at the gene ends were 3 bases for V and 0 bases for J; bases not matched to a gene: 7. CDR3 bases: TGCGCCAGCAGTGACCTAAGGACTAGCGGGGCCAGCACAGATACGCAGTATTTT. It yields the protein CASSDLRTSGASTDTQYF.

This clonotype has more than one count but fewer than ten. The chain is built from TRBV4-2 and TRBJ2-5; D gene unclear. Per germline, CDR1 LGHNA and CDR2 YNFKEQ. Between the trimmed V and J ends, which lost 1 base and 4 bases, there was a span of 7 bases. The CDR3 length is 13 residues. The CDR3 reads CASSQGPPETQYF. CDR3 nucleotides: TGTGCCAGCAGCCAAGGGCCCCCAGAGACCCAGTACTTC.

The table lists this clonotype with a few counts. The chain combines TRBV24-1 with TRBJ2-1; D is perhaps TRBD2 (6 bases). Germline lookup yields CDR1 KGHDR and CDR2 SFDVKD. Between the trimmed V and J ends, which lost 0 bases and 10 bases, there was a span of 9 bases. This CDR3 has 13 amino acids. CDR3 amino acids: CATSDLVAEEQFF. CDR3 nucleotides: TGTGCCACCAGTGATTTGGTAGCGGAGGAGCAGTTCTTC.

The gene calls are TRBV4-3 and TRBJ1-2, with no clear D. CDR1 is LGHNA, CDR2 YSLEER, per germline. This CDR3 contains 14 residues. Deletions cut 1 base from V and 7 bases from J, with 13 bases between. This CDR3 reads CASSQGFWGSGYTF. For the CDR3, the DNA is TGCGCCAGCAGCCAAGGATTCTGGGGTAGTGGCTACACCTTC.

This chain joins TRBV4-3 and TRBJ1-4; the D gene is possibly TRBD1 (6 bases). CDR3 length: 17 residues. Germline CDR1 is LGHNA and CDR2 is YSLEER. The V end lost 0 bases, the J end lost 7 bases, and 18 bases lay between the germline ends. Here the CDR3 DNA reads TGCGCCAGCAGCCAAGAATCCCAGGGGCTGGTGGTTGAAAAACTGTTTTTT. Protein: CASSQESQGLVVEKLFF.

V gene TRBV5-1 combines with J gene TRBJ2-5; D is possibly TRBD2 (5 bases). The germline gives CDR1 SGHRS, CDR2 YFSETQ. Trimming took 4 bases from V and 5 from J, leaving 18 bases between them. This CDR3 is built from 15 residues. The CDR3 is CASSRSSGSEETQYF. The CDR3, as DNA: TGCGCCAGCAGCAGATCCTCAGGTAGCGAGGAGACCCAGTACTTC.

This clonotype was counted ten times or more. The V gene is TRBV4-3, the J gene TRBJ2-5; the match to TRBD2 covers 15 bases. CDR3 length: 18 residues. Germline-derived CDR1 and CDR2 are LGHNA and YSLEER. The J segment lost 0 bases and the V segment lost 6 bases, leaving 8 bases of the junction unmatched. As DNA, the CDR3 is TGCGCCAGCAGTCAAAGGACTAGCGGGGGGGAGTACCAAGAGACCCAGTACTTC. Translation: CASSQRTSGGEYQETQYF.

This clonotype was picked up many times. The chain has TRBV18 and TRBJ1-2; D remains ambiguous. The CDR3 contains 14 residues. The germline V gene has CDR1 KGHSH and CDR2 LQKENI. Trimming stripped 6 bases from V and 5 bases from J, with 16 bases between. The CDR3 DNA follows: TGTGCCAGCTCTCAGGAGGTCAGATCGTATGGCTACACCTTC. As protein: CASSQEVRSYGYTF.

The V call is TRBV29-1, the J call TRBJ2-5; 7 bases map to TRBD1. The CDR3 runs 12 residues. CDR1 SQVTM and CDR2 ANQGSEA come from the germline V gene. V lost 6 bases to trimming and J lost 5 bases; unmatched junction nucleotides: 6. The CDR3 DNA reads TGCAGCGTCGACTCCAGGGGGGAGACCCAGTACTTC. It is translated as CSVDSRGETQYF.

This clonotype came up a few times. The V gene is TRBV10-3, the J gene TRBJ2-3, with 12 bases that match TRBD2. V lost 10 bases and J lost 6; bases outside the gene matches: 8. Germline assignment: CDR1 ENHRY and CDR2 SYGVKD. The CDR3 length is 14 residues. CDR3 nucleotides: TGTGCCACCACCCTAGCGGGGGGGCCGGATACGCAGTATTTT. Translated: CATTLAGGPDTQYF.

To note about this clonotype: This may arise from a read error, as a much more abundant clone is one base away. This chain connects TRBV9 to TRBJ2-2; D gene unclear. Germline V CDR1 and CDR2: SGDLS, YYNGEE. The CDR3 length is 13 residues. As DNA, the CDR3 is TGTGCCAGCACCGTAGAGAACACCGGGGAGCTGTTTTTT. Its protein product is CASTVENTGELFF.

The chain links TRBV10-3 to TRBJ1-1; TRBD1 is a possible D gene (6 bases). Deletions cut 4 bases from V and 2 bases from J, with 11 bases between. CDR3 length equals 14 residues. Germline V gives CDR1 ENHRY, CDR2 SYGVKD. CDR3 DNA sequence: TGTGCCATCAGTGTGACAGGCTACAACACTGAAGCTTTCTTT. The encoded protein is CAISVTGYNTEAFF.

A few counts support this clonotype. The chain employs TRBV6-2 or TRBV6-3 and TRBJ2-7, with 9 bases that match TRBD2. The V and J ends lost 7 bases and 2 bases, in that order; junction bases with no gene match: 9. Germline V gives CDR1 MNHEY, CDR2 SVGEGT. This CDR3 comprises 15 residues. This CDR3 is CASTSSRGGPYEQYF. DNA for the CDR3: TGTGCCAGCACCTCCTCGCGGGGGGGGCCCTACGAGCAGTACTTC.

The J gene is TRBJ2-5, the V gene TRBV9, with a weak D call TRBD2 (6 bases). Germline loops: CDR1 SGDLS, CDR2 YYNGEE. This CDR3 comprises 16 residues. V lost 3 bases to trimming and J lost 1 base, with 16 bases between them. CDR3 residues: CASSAFGGGAQETQYF. The CDR3, as DNA: TGTGCCAGCAGCGCTTTCGGAGGAGGGGCCCAAGAGACCCAGTACTTC.

This clonotype was counted only a few times. V usage is TRBV5-1 and J usage is TRBJ1-2; D ambiguous. The germline V gene has CDR1 SGHRS and CDR2 YFSETQ. Trimming left V 0 bases short and J 5 bases short, with 11 bases between. The CDR3 has 14 residues. CDR3 nucleotide sequence: TGCGCCAGCAGCTTGGAGGCAGGCGGTTATGGCTACACCTTC. Translation: CASSLEAGGYGYTF.

The chain carries TRBV7-2 and TRBJ1-2; possible D gene TRBD1, 5 bases. CDR1 SGHTA and CDR2 FQGNSA come from the germline V gene. V was shortened by 10 bases and J by 1 base, with 16 bases between the two germline ends. There are 14 residues in the CDR3. CDR3 in amino acids: CATELGGGNYGYTF. The CDR3 DNA sequence: TGTGCCACCGAACTGGGGGGGGGTAACTATGGCTACACCTTC.